Presented here are 25 T cell receptor beta chains from one specimen sequenced in a study of T cells in localized non-small cell lung cancer. Libraries were prepared by immunoSEQ multiplex PCR; TCRdb keeps only in-frame clonotypes and omits some of them. The sample consists of roughly 2,800 clones, about a quarter of them appearing once. This specimen was lung tumor tissue, taken before any cancer treatment. These receptors came from a female donor older than 55 with stage I lung adenocarcinoma.

The CDR3 nucleotides read TGTGCCAGCACCCCCAGGGACAGGGGACACAATGAGCAGTTCTTC. It codes for CASTPRDRGHNEQFF. This sequence joins TRBV28 and TRBJ2-1, with 10 bases fitting TRBD1. The CDR3 has 15 residues. V trimming: 7 bases; J trimming: 5 bases; junction bases outside the gene matches: 8. Looked up from germline, CDR1 is MDHEN and CDR2 is SYDVKM.

This clone is large within its sample. J is TRBJ1-5 and V is TRBV28; D ambiguous. The germline CDR1 and CDR2 sequences are MDHEN and SYDVKM. The CDR3 sequence is 13 residues long. The germline V and J ends were trimmed by 6 bases and 9 bases, with 15 bases remaining between them. The CDR3 spells CASRGRIRWPQHF. The CDR3 region has the DNA TGTGCCAGCAGAGGAAGGATCCGGTGGCCCCAGCATTTT.

This clone has a handful of counts. The chain is built from TRBV9 and TRBJ2-7, with D tentatively TRBD1 (6 bases). V shed 0 bases and J shed 4 bases, with 8 bases lying between them. Germline CDR1 SGDLS, CDR2 YYNGEE. CDR3 size: 13 residues. The CDR3: CASSVGTAYEQYF. CDR3 bases: TGTGCCAGCAGCGTAGGGACAGCTTACGAGCAGTACTTC.

The V call is TRBV6-8, the J call TRBJ1-2, with TRBD1 as a possible D gene (5 bases). The CDR3 has 13 amino acids. The germline CDR1 and CDR2 sequences are MNHGY and SAAAGT. The V end was cut by 6 bases, the J end by 4 bases, with 12 bases between. CDR3 loop: CASSLGGSYGYTF. The CDR3 DNA sequence: TGTGCCAGCAGCCTGGGGGGGTCCTATGGCTACACCTTC.

This chain uses TRBV18 with TRBJ2-6; D not resolved. Germline assignment: CDR1 KGHSH and CDR2 LQKENI. This CDR3 contains 14 residues. V was cut by 5 bases and J by 3 bases, with 8 bases left in between. CDR3 sequence: CASSSANGANVLTF. The CDR3 DNA sequence: TGTGCCAGCTCATCCGCTAATGGGGCCAACGTCCTGACTTTC.

This chain joins TRBV19 and TRBJ1-2, with D possibly matching TRBD1 (5 bases). V was trimmed by 6 bases and J by 4 bases, leaving 12 bases between them. The V gene's germline CDR1 is LNHDA and CDR2 SQIVND (reference sequence). This CDR3 contains 13 residues. The CDR3 reads CASRRAGTYGYTF. In DNA, the CDR3 is TGTGCCAGTAGGAGGGCAGGGACCTATGGCTACACCTTC.

This clone came up a few times. The V call is TRBV18, the J call TRBJ1-3, with D tentatively TRBD1 (5 bases). This CDR3 comprises 14 residues. The germline V gene has CDR1 KGHSH and CDR2 LQKENI. Between the trimmed V and J ends, which lost 4 bases and 1 base, there was a span of 8 bases. CDR3 sequence: CASSQGLSGNTIYF. CDR3 DNA: TGTGCCAGCTCACAGGGGCTATCTGGAAACACCATATATTTT.

A few counts support this clone. CDR3 nucleotides: TGTGCCAGCAGCCCCCGGGACATCTCTGGAAACACCATATATTTT. This translates into CASSPRDISGNTIYF. The genes are TRBV11-3 and TRBJ1-3, with D perhaps matching TRBD1 (6 bases). V lost 5 bases, J lost 0 bases, and 11 bases lay in between. The CDR3 consists of 15 residues. Germline values: CDR1 SGHNT, CDR2 YENEEA.

The chain is built from TRBV9 and TRBJ1-2; no reliable D call. V lost 5 bases, J lost 8 bases, and 22 bases lay in between. The CDR3 is 15 residues long. Germline V gives CDR1 SGDLS, CDR2 YYNGEE. The CDR3 DNA sequence: TGTGCCAGCAGTGAAGCTTTACTCCCTTCTAGGGGCTACACCTTC. As protein: CASSEALLPSRGYTF.

The chain employs TRBV5-1 and TRBJ1-4; D remains unclear. The CDR3 length is 15 residues. V lost 1 base, J lost 0 bases, and 7 bases lay in between. Germline V gives CDR1 SGHRS, CDR2 YFSETQ. The CDR3 protein is CASSLIFATNEKLFF. CDR3 bases: TGCGCCAGCAGCTTGATCTTCGCAACTAATGAAAAACTGTTTTTT.

The chain carries TRBV5-1 and TRBJ1-1, with TRBD1 matching 7 bases. V gave up 2 bases and J gave up 2 bases; unmatched junction bases: 3. This CDR3 has 14 residues. The germline V gene encodes CDR1 SGHRS and CDR2 YFSETQ. CDR3 amino acids: CASSFRDRNTEAFF. The CDR3 DNA follows: TGCGCCAGCAGCTTCCGGGACAGAAACACTGAAGCTTTCTTT.

In its sample, this clone was seen a few times. The V gene is TRBV6-8, the J gene TRBJ1-1; no definite D call. In germline, CDR1 is MNHGY, CDR2 SAAAGT. The V end was cut by 6 bases, the J end by 7 bases, with 15 bases between. The CDR3 is 13 residues long. Written as DNA, the CDR3 is TGTGCCAGCAGAAATAACGGACGGGTTGAAGCTTTCTTT. This translates into CASRNNGRVEAFF.

The chain's CDR3 is CASSDTGITGELFF. The DNA for the CDR3 is TGTGCCAGCAGTGACACAGGGATTACCGGGGAGCTGTTTTTT. The chain combines TRBV25-1 with TRBJ2-2, with TRBD1 as a possible D gene (6 bases). The ends were cut back, 3 bases at V and 5 bases at J, with 10 bases in the middle. This CDR3 comprises 14 residues. Per the germline V gene, CDR1 is MGHDK and CDR2 is SYGVNS.

This clone was found a few times. V usage is TRBV9 and J usage is TRBJ2-5, with a weak D call TRBD1 (6 bases). V dropped 4 bases and J dropped 2 bases, with 15 bases sitting between them. The CDR3 covers 15 residues. The germline gives CDR1 SGDLS, CDR2 YYNGEE. CDR3 DNA sequence: TGTGCCAGCAGCCCCTGGACAGCGCCTCAAGAGACCCAGTACTTC. This encodes CASSPWTAPQETQYF.

This clone is medium-sized (0.01 to 0.1%) within its sample. V gene TRBV11-3 combines with J gene TRBJ1-1; 12 bases are a match to TRBD1. The CDR3 loop spans 14 amino acids. Trimming cost V 3 bases and J 11 bases; bases outside gene matches: 7. Germline CDR1 SGHNT, CDR2 YENEEA. The chain's CDR3 is CASSLEGQGASAFF. In nucleotides, the CDR3 is TGTGCCAGCAGCTTGGAGGGACAGGGGGCATCGGCTTTCTTT.

There are a few counts of this clone. The chain combines TRBV19 with TRBJ2-1, with 9 bases fitting TRBD2. Germline V CDR1 and CDR2: LNHDA, SQIVND (reference sequence). The CDR3 length is 14 residues. Trimming took 5 bases from V and 7 from J; bases not matched to a gene: 6. Written as DNA, the CDR3 is TGTGCCAGTAGTCGGCGGGAGGGGCTAAATGAGCAGTTCTTC. This codes for CASSRREGLNEQFF.

The rearrangement links TRBV30 to TRBJ1-2; possibly TRBD1 for D (6 bases). This CDR3 is built from 12 residues. Trimming stripped 2 bases from V and 8 bases from J, with 12 bases between. Germline values: CDR1 GTSNPN, CDR2 SVGIG (reference sequence). The CDR3 is CAWSTPGGGYTF. The CDR3 bases are TGTGCCTGGAGTACTCCGGGGGGCGGCTACACCTTC.

There are a few counts of this clone. The chain carries TRBV18 and TRBJ1-3; D is ambiguous. The CDR3 extends over 13 amino acids. Germline lookup yields CDR1 KGHSH and CDR2 LQKENI. Trimming pared 5 bases from V and 0 bases from J, leaving 5 bases between. The CDR3: CASSGSSGNTIYF. The CDR3 DNA follows: TGTGCCAGCTCAGGAAGCTCTGGAAACACCATATATTTT. Full variable domain (missing parts from reference TRBV18 and TRBJ1-3): NAGVMQNPRHLVRRRGQEARLRCSPMKGHSHVYWYRQLPEEGLKFMVYLQKENIIDESGMPKERFSAEFPKEGPSILRIQQVVRGDSAAYFCASSGSSGNTIYFGEGSWLTVV.

The CDR3 DNA reads TGTGCCAGCAGCTTAGAATTACCTAGCGGGTACAATGAGCAGTTCTTC. Its translation: CASSLELPSGYNEQFF. J is TRBJ2-1 and V is TRBV11-3; 8 positions agree with TRBD2. This CDR3 region has 16 residues. V lost 0 bases, J lost 4 bases, and 5 bases stayed unmatched. The V gene's germline CDR1 is SGHNT and CDR2 YENEEA.

This clone is termed medium-sized (0.01 to 0.1%). V gene TRBV9 combines with J gene TRBJ1-4; 7 bases agree with TRBD1. V was pared by 6 bases and J by 8 bases, with 10 bases of the junction left unmatched. The CDR3 runs 14 residues. Germline V lookup: CDR1 SGDLS, CDR2 YYNGEE. The CDR3 DNA reads as TGTGCCAGCATGGGGGACAGACGTCAGGAAAAACTGTTTTTT. It is translated as CASMGDRRQEKLFF. Combining the CDR3 with reference TRBV9 and TRBJ1-4 gives the whole variable domain DSGVTQTPKHLITATGQRVTLRCSPRSGDLSVYWYQQSLDQGLQFLIQYYNGEERAKGNILERFSAQQFPDLHSELNLSSLELGDSALYFCASMGDRRQEKLFFGSGTQLSVL.

The chain combines TRBV19 with TRBJ2-3; possibly TRBD2 for D (5 bases). The CDR3 is 14 amino acids. Trimming removed 6 bases from V and 5 bases from J, with 15 bases in between. Germline CDR1 LNHDA, CDR2 SQIVND (reference sequence). The CDR3 DNA reads as TGTGCCAGTAGGGAGAACGGGATAAAAGATACGCAGTATTTT. Translated: CASRENGIKDTQYF.

This clone was recorded a few times. The rearrangement uses TRBV9 and TRBJ2-7; tentative D call: TRBD1 (5 bases). This CDR3 comprises 14 residues. Germline values: CDR1 SGDLS, CDR2 YYNGEE. Trimming stripped 5 bases from V and 6 bases from J, with 18 bases between. CDR3 in amino acids: CASSDAGFLSEQYF. CDR3 sequence (DNA): TGTGCCAGCAGTGACGCAGGGTTCCTTTCCGAGCAGTACTTC. Full variable domain (outside the CDR3, taken from reference TRBV9 and TRBJ2-7): DSGVTQTPKHLITATGQRVTLRCSPRSGDLSVYWYQQSLDQGLQFLIQYYNGEERAKGNILERFSAQQFPDLHSELNLSSLELGDSALYFCASSDAGFLSEQYFGPGTRLTVT.

This clone has only a few counts. V and J are TRBV10-3 and TRBJ1-2; 8 nucleotides match TRBD1. CDR1 is ENHRY and CDR2 is SYGVKD in the germline V gene. After removal of 2 bases from V and 7 bases from J, the junction contained 3 bases not matched to a gene. There are 13 residues in the CDR3. CDR3 amino acids: CAISEGQGRGYTF. The CDR3 nucleotides read TGTGCCATCAGTGAGGGACAGGGTCGTGGCTACACCTTC.

The V and J genes are TRBV11-3 and TRBJ2-3, with D perhaps TRBD2 (6 bases). The CDR3 is 14 residues long. Germline V gene data show CDR1 as SGHNT and CDR2 as YENEEA. The ends were cut back, 3 bases at V and 2 bases at J, with 9 bases in the middle. CDR3 DNA sequence: TGTGCCAGCAGCTTTACTAGCCCCACAGATACGCAGTATTTT. This encodes CASSFTSPTDTQYF.

This chain links TRBV11-3 with TRBJ2-2; D unclear. The germline V and J ends were trimmed by 4 bases and 4 bases, with 13 bases remaining between them. CDR3 size: 15 residues. From germline, CDR1 is SGHNT and CDR2 YENEEA. The CDR3 sequence is CASSSEGKGTGELFF. For the CDR3, the DNA is TGTGCCAGCAGCTCGGAAGGTAAAGGCACCGGGGAGCTGTTTTTT.